Shown below are 27 T cell receptor beta chains from a single sample sequenced in a study of Ad26.COV2.S vaccination and SARS-CoV-2 variants. Clones were sequenced by immunoSEQ multiplex PCR, and TCRdb holds only the in-frame ones, with some missing. The sample lists 300,000 to 350,000 clones, roughly 88% seen once, with 5.5% in the top ten. Sample treatment: roughly 20 received Ad26.COV2.S at low or high dose, single or two shots; about 5 received placebo; per-sample allocation not given. The study sampled participants on day 63 after the first vaccine or placebo injection. Sequences were derived from peripheral blood, sampled in a trial of Ad26.COV2.S vaccine versus placebo. Source of these receptors: a person between 18 and 65 years old who received the Ad26.COV2.S COVID-19 vaccine or a placebo.

The chain couples TRBV7-2 to TRBJ1-2; a weak D match, TRBD1 (6 bases). CDR3 length: 19 amino acids. V was clipped by 1 base and J by 4 bases, with 25 bases between them. Germline V gives CDR1 SGHTA, CDR2 FQGNSA. DNA of the CDR3: TGTGCCAGCAGCTTAGGTGACGGGACATCTCGAAGGGGGGGCTATGGCTACACCTTC. The encoded protein is CASSLGDGTSRRGGYGYTF.

This rearrangement joins TRBV9 to TRBJ1-5; maybe TRBD1 (5 bases). There are 14 residues in the CDR3. V was clipped by 4 bases and J by 3 bases, with 11 bases between them. Germline CDR1 is SGDLS and CDR2 is YYNGEE. The CDR3 region is CASSLTGPNQPQHF. CDR3 in DNA: TGTGCCAGCAGCCTCACAGGTCCCAATCAGCCCCAGCATTTT.

This chain joins TRBV6-5 and TRBJ2-5, with 9 nucleotides matching TRBD1. V shed 1 base, J shed 5 bases, and the junction held 5 bases outside the gene matches. Germline V CDR1 and CDR2: MNHEY, SVGAGI. CDR3 length: 15 amino acids. The chain's CDR3 is CASSYFRDREETQYF. CDR3 bases: TGTGCCAGCAGTTACTTCCGGGACAGGGAGGAGACCCAGTACTTC.

This chain connects TRBV4-3 to TRBJ2-3, with D unclear. V shed 0 bases and J shed 3 bases, with 13 bases lying between them. This CDR3 has 16 residues. The germline V gene has CDR1 LGHNA and CDR2 YSLEER. The CDR3 DNA is TGCGCCAGCAGCCAAGAAATAGCTATCCCGACAGATACGCAGTATTTT. This translates into CASSQEIAIPTDTQYF.

The gene calls are TRBV5-6 and TRBJ1-3, with D perhaps TRBD1 (5 bases). V shed 4 bases and J shed 0 bases, with 14 bases lying between them. Germline V CDR1 and CDR2: SGHDT, YYEEEE. This CDR3 has 16 amino acids. CDR3 sequence reads: CASSPQWGISGNTIYF. For the CDR3, the DNA is TGTGCCAGCAGCCCCCAGTGGGGGATCTCTGGAAACACCATATATTTT.

The V gene is TRBV12-5, the J gene TRBJ1-5; D is possibly TRBD1 (5 bases). Germline CDR1 and CDR2: LGHNT and FRNRAP. This CDR3 is built from 18 residues. V lost 3 bases and J lost 5, with 23 bases in between. In DNA, the CDR3 is TGTGCTAGTGGTTTACACATTACGGACACGGGAGAAGATCAGCCCCAGCATTTT. Its translation is CASGLHITDTGEDQPQHF.

The chain uses TRBV5-4 and TRBJ1-4; D unclear. The V and J ends lost 4 bases and 0 bases respectively, with 4 bases between them. Germline V lookup: CDR1 SGHNT, CDR2 YYREEE (reference sequence). CDR3 length: 13 amino acids. DNA for the CDR3: TGTGCCAGCAGCCCCTCAACTAATGAAAAACTGTTTTTT. It specifies CASSPSTNEKLFF.

This clone was detected only a few times. The chain uses TRBV7-7 and TRBJ2-2, with D hard to call. Germline V gene sequence: CDR1 SSHAT, CDR2 FNYEAQ (reference sequence). This CDR3 region has 11 residues. The CDR3, as DNA: TGTGCTATCGGGTACACCGGGGAGCTGTTTTTT. Its translation is CAIGYTGELFF. Full variable domain (rest looked up from reference TRBV7-7 and TRBJ2-2): GAGVSQSPRYKVTKRGQDVTLRCDPISSHATLYWYQQALGQGPEFLTYFNYEAQPDKSGLPSDRFSAERPEGSISTLTIQRTEQRDSAMYRCAIGYTGELFFGEGSRLTVL.

This clone was recorded once. The chain carries TRBV28 and TRBJ2-1; D might be TRBD1 (5 bases). Germline V gene lookup returns CDR1 MDHEN and CDR2 SYDVKM. The V end was cut by 7 bases, the J end by 4 bases, with 17 bases between. The CDR3 is 15 amino acids. This chain's CDR3 is CASTVTRARYNEQFF. The CDR3 bases are TGTGCCAGCACCGTAACCAGGGCCAGATACAATGAGCAGTTCTTC.

This chain uses TRBV6-2 or TRBV6-3 with TRBJ2-2; 11 bases match TRBD2. Trimming removed 3 bases from V and 4 bases from J; junction bases left unmatched: 7. The germline V gene has CDR1 MNHEY and CDR2 SVGEGT. CDR3 length: 17 amino acids. CDR3 sequence reads: CASSYLGGLAGTGELFF. The CDR3 DNA is TGTGCCAGCAGTTATTTAGGAGGACTAGCGGGCACCGGGGAGCTGTTTTTT.

The chain recombines TRBV2 with TRBJ2-1; 10 nucleotides align to TRBD2. This CDR3 comprises 15 residues. After removal of 7 bases from V and 5 bases from J, the junction contained 8 bases not matched to a gene. In germline, CDR1 is SNHLY, CDR2 FYNNEI. As DNA, the CDR3 is TGTGCCAGCAATTCGGGACTAGCGTTTCACAATGAGCAGTTCTTC. Translation gives CASNSGLAFHNEQFF.

The chain uses TRBV5-1 and TRBJ1-3; D unclear. Germline assignment: CDR1 SGHRS and CDR2 YFSETQ. Trimming took off 0 bases at V and 0 bases at J, with 10 bases between the two ends. The CDR3 loop spans 16 amino acids. The CDR3: CASSLESAFSGNTIYF. CDR3 nucleotides: TGCGCCAGCAGCTTGGAATCGGCCTTCTCTGGAAACACCATATATTTT.

This rearrangement joins TRBV5-4 to TRBJ1-4; perhaps TRBD1 as D (5 bases). The V gene lost 9 bases and the J gene lost 6 bases, with 18 bases spanning the gap. Germline CDR1 reads SGHNT; CDR2 reads YYREEE (reference sequence). The length of the CDR3 is 14 residues. CDR3 in amino acids: CATARDEEDEKLFF. The DNA for the CDR3 is TGTGCCACCGCGCGGGACGAGGAGGATGAAAAACTGTTTTTT.

The table lists this clone with a count of one. The V and J genes are TRBV15 and TRBJ2-7; no clear D. V shed 0 bases and J shed 6 bases, with 6 bases lying between them. The CDR3 covers 12 residues. CDR1 and CDR2 (germline): LNHNV, YYDKDF (reference sequence). The DNA of the CDR3 is TGTGCCACCAGCAGAGACAGTTTCGAGCAGTACTTC. This encodes CATSRDSFEQYF.

This rearrangement joins TRBV2 to TRBJ1-3; D might be TRBD1 (6 bases). The CDR3 loop spans 14 amino acids. Between the trimmed V and J ends, which lost 7 bases and 3 bases, there was a span of 13 bases. Germline V lookup: CDR1 SNHLY, CDR2 FYNNEI. The CDR3 coding sequence is TGTGCCAGCATCACGGACAGAAATGGAAACACCATATATTTT. Protein: CASITDRNGNTIYF.

This chain connects TRBV7-9 to TRBJ1-6; no firm D call. The CDR3 has 14 residues. Germline V gene data show CDR1 as SEHNR and CDR2 as FQNEAQ (reference sequence). Trimming took off 4 bases at V and 3 bases at J, with 7 bases between the two ends. The DNA of the CDR3 is TGTGCCAGCAGCTCGCCGGGCTATAATTCACCCCTCCACTTT. The encoded protein is CASSSPGYNSPLHF.

V gene TRBV4-3 combines with J gene TRBJ2-3; unclear D gene. The germline V gene encodes CDR1 LGHNA and CDR2 YSLEER. V was cut by 0 bases and J by 4 bases, with 14 bases left in between. The length of the CDR3 is 16 residues. CDR3 sequence reads: CASSQDLTLSADTQYF. CDR3 bases: TGCGCCAGCAGCCAAGATTTGACTTTAAGCGCAGATACGCAGTATTTT.

The chain joins TRBV6-5 to TRBJ1-6; D possibly corresponds to TRBD1 (6 bases). The CDR3 runs 14 residues. V shed 2 bases and J shed 6 bases, with 8 bases lying between them. Germline CDR1 MNHEY, CDR2 SVGAGI. CDR3 in amino acids: CASSYRGPNSPLHF. The CDR3 DNA reads as TGTGCCAGCAGTTACCGGGGGCCTAATTCACCCCTCCACTTT.

This chain links TRBV7-2 with TRBJ2-7; unclear D gene. The germline CDR1 and CDR2 sequences are SGHTA and FQGNSA. Trimming stripped 3 bases from V and 4 bases from J, with 10 bases between. This CDR3 comprises 13 residues. DNA for the CDR3: TGTGCCAGCAGCTTGTCATATGGTTACGAGCAGTACGTC. Its protein product is CASSLSYGYEQYV.

This clone was seen only once. The chain uses TRBV19 and TRBJ1-2; TRBD1 matches 8 bases. CDR1 is LNHDA, CDR2 SQIVND, per germline (reference sequence). After removal of 3 bases from V and 6 bases from J, the junction contained 18 bases not matched to a gene. This CDR3 spans 18 amino acids. In DNA, the CDR3 is TGTGCCAGTAGTATTGGGCGTATAGCCTTGGACAGGGCCAATGGCTACACCTTC. This gives the protein CASSIGRIALDRANGYTF.

The chain has TRBV23-1 and TRBJ1-4; D perhaps matches TRBD1 (5 bases). TRBV23-1 is recorded as an ORF, its role being uncertain. V was trimmed by 6 bases and J by 5 bases, leaving 16 bases between them. The CDR3 loop spans 15 amino acids. The CDR3 reads CASRSGGKRNEKLFF. The CDR3 region has the DNA TGCGCCAGCAGGTCCGGGGGGAAGCGGAATGAAAAACTGTTTTTT.

The J gene is TRBJ2-1, the V gene TRBV2; TRBD1 or TRBD2 may be the D gene (6 bases each). Germline CDR1 is SNHLY and CDR2 is FYNNEI. V lost 7 bases and J lost 8, with 15 bases in between. The CDR3 covers 13 residues. The CDR3 is CASIGGGGDEQFF. In DNA form, the CDR3 reads TGTGCCAGCATTGGAGGGGGTGGCGATGAGCAGTTCTTC.

J is TRBJ2-1 and V is TRBV9, with 7 bases aligning to TRBD2. The CDR3 covers 14 residues. Germline V gives CDR1 SGDLS, CDR2 YYNGEE. J was trimmed by 6 bases and V by 2 bases; bases with no gene match: 5. For the CDR3, the DNA is TGTGCCAGCAGCGTTCGGGACTACACCAATGAGCAGTTCTTC. Residues: CASSVRDYTNEQFF. Supplemented by reference TRBV9 and TRBJ2-1, the full variable domain reads DSGVTQTPKHLITATGQRVTLRCSPRSGDLSVYWYQQSLDQGLQFLIQYYNGEERAKGNILERFSAQQFPDLHSELNLSSLELGDSALYFCASSVRDYTNEQFFGPGTRLTVL.

The rearrangement uses TRBV6-6 and TRBJ2-1; the D is unclear. Germline V gene sequence: CDR1 MNHNY, CDR2 SVGAGI (reference sequence). The CDR3 spans 15 residues. V lost 8 bases to trimming and J lost 6 bases, with 20 bases between them. CDR3 in amino acids: CASGQTRSWPNEQFF. The CDR3 DNA follows: TGTGCCAGCGGTCAAACTCGGAGTTGGCCCAATGAGCAGTTCTTC.

The gene calls are TRBV25-1 and TRBJ1-1; D is unresolved. The CDR3 covers 13 residues. Trimming shortened V by 3 bases and J by 4 bases, and 9 bases separated the two germline ends. Germline V gene lookup returns CDR1 MGHDK and CDR2 SYGVNS. CDR3 in amino acids: CASSEGVTTEAFF. The CDR3 nucleotides are TGTGCCAGCAGTGAGGGTGTTACCACTGAAGCTTTCTTT.

The rearrangement links TRBV6-5 to TRBJ2-1, with D maybe TRBD1 (6 bases). Trimming took 6 bases from V and 0 from J, leaving 12 bases between them. Germline V CDR1 and CDR2: MNHEY, SVGAGI. The CDR3 has 15 residues. Here the CDR3 reads CASRIDRSSYNEQFF. DNA of the CDR3: TGTGCCAGCAGAATTGACAGGTCCTCCTACAATGAGCAGTTCTTC.

The rearrangement joins TRBV7-8 to TRBJ1-3; no firm D call. Germline assignment: CDR1 SGHVS and CDR2 FQNEAQ. Trimming stripped 1 base from V and 0 bases from J, with 4 bases between. There are 14 residues in the CDR3. CDR3 amino acids: CASSLGPSGNTIYF. The CDR3 DNA sequence: TGTGCCAGCAGCTTAGGACCCTCTGGAAACACCATATATTTT.